The entry that follows covers one T cell receptor beta chain sequence. What this receptor recognizes is not known. Nothing much larger sits one base from this clone, and base qualities are not available. This entry is derived from a study of CD8 T cells in ankylosing spondylitis (dated by TCRdb to about 2017). Regarding the complete study: T cell receptor beta repertoires were profiled in healthy donors and ankylosing spondylitis patients so that disease-linked TCR variants could be found. In total, the full study cohort was made up of some 110 healthy donors and some 26 ankylosing spondylitis patients. Peripheral blood samples were taken, and synovial fluid was additionally collected from ankylosing spondylitis patients.

A distance of 14 bases separates the germline ends of V and J, which lose 5 bases and 3 bases respectively. The CDR3 numbers 14 residues from cysteine through phenylalanine. Just the 42-base CDR3 DNA is kept, in frame starting at base 1. CDR1 is given as PRHDT and CDR2 as FYEKMQ, both from the germline V gene (reference sequence). Sequenced using an Illumina HiSeq 2500. Quantitative 5'-RACE with molecular barcodes was the method used to prepare the TCR beta libraries. Turning to the authors' computational methods: To identify disease-linked TCR variants, a new computational method was used, one built on a probabilistic model of VDJ rearrangement. TCRdb reprocessing: public reads trimmed at Q25 with fastp, clones called with MiXCR, in-frame beta chains kept. Merged by CDR3 protein, the rows form single entries marked with the most common genes and DNA. The V and J calls reflect TCRdb's pipeline rather than the authors' work. The sample table records 200,000 or so distinct CDR3 sequences; roughly 25% of these occur just once. Around 6.3% of the sample is held by the ten biggest clonotypes.

General study outcomes and caveats: A TCR beta motif of several highly homologous amino acid variants appeared characteristic of blood from ankylosing spondylitis patients. Some motif variants had previously been reported in the synovial fluid and blood of reactive arthritis patients, which suggests shared mechanisms of disease initiation. The disease-linked clones were reported to be significantly enriched in matched synovial fluid samples from ankylosing spondylitis patients. The disease-linked clones had a CD8+ phenotype and were found at relatively low frequencies in peripheral blood.

The receptor was isolated from a male donor with ankylosing spondylitis or in good health (not recorded which). Material: blood, either unsorted or a sorted T cell fraction (not recorded which). The chain is made from TRBV13 and TRBJ2-7; TRBD2 is possibly the D segment (6 matching bases). CDR3 reads: CASSPPGGIYEQYF. The nucleotide sequence reads as follows: TGTGCCAGCAGCCCCCCTGGCGGGATCTACGAGCAGTACTTC.